These T cell receptor beta chains were read from a single sample in a study of shared clonotypes between healthy human individuals. Sequencing was performed with immunoSEQ multiplex PCR; in TCRdb, only in-frame clones are kept and a portion is missing. The sample carries more than 2,000,000 clones, 90% to 95% recorded once. The sequencing sample was made of naive CD4+ T cells sorted from blood. These receptors were collected from a man younger than 35 in good health. Each CDR3 is given with its conserved first and last residue. A D gene is named only where the DNA matches it firmly. The size field is filled for only some rows; it gives once, few, many or a size class.

>TRBD2|TRBV4-3|TRBJ2-2|-
CASSQDPLTSAGELFF
TGCGCCAGCAGCCAAGATCCGTTGACTAGCGCCGGGGAGCTGTTTTTT
>-|TRBV28|TRBJ1-4|-
CASSLLGEGEKLFF
TGTGCCAGCAGTTTATTAGGGGAGGGTGAAAAACTGTTTTTT
>-|TRBV6-5|TRBJ2-5|-
CASPSGRAVTQYF
TGTGCCAGCCCGAGTGGGAGAGCGGTGACCCAGTACTTC
>-|TRBV4-2|TRBJ2-7|-
CASGQDFVSSYEQYF
TGTGCCAGCGGCCAAGACTTCGTGAGCTCCTACGAGCAGTACTTC
>TRBD1|TRBV19|TRBJ1-1|-
CASSPIFFGTANTEAFF
TGTGCCAGTAGTCCCATCTTTTTCGGGACAGCGAACACTGAAGCTTTCTTT
>TRBD1|TRBV19|TRBJ2-2|-
CASARGLKHGELFF
TGTGCCAGTGCCAGGGGGCTTAAGCACGGGGAGCTGTTTTTT
>-|TRBV19|TRBJ2-3|-
CASSILGTQYF
TGTGCCAGTAGTATATTGGGTACGCAGTATTTT
>TRBD2|TRBV11-2|TRBJ2-1|-
CASSSLAGGGYNEQFF
TGTGCCAGCAGCTCTCTAGCGGGAGGGGGTTACAATGAGCAGTTCTTC
>-|TRBV6-5|TRBJ2-7|-
CASSYWQSEQYF
TGTGCCAGCAGTTACTGGCAGAGCGAGCAGTACTTC
>TRBD1|TRBV27|TRBJ2-1|-
CASSTNRRDRGLSGQFF
TGTGCCAGCAGTACGAATCGCCGGGACAGGGGGCTTTCTGGGCAGTTCTTC
>-|TRBV7-9|TRBJ2-5|once
CASSLDRSPVGETQYF
TGTGCCAGCAGCTTGGATAGGTCCCCCGTTGGGGAGACCCAGTACTTC
>TRBD2|TRBV7-9|TRBJ2-1|-
CASSSVAGGEQFF
TGTGCCAGCAGCTCAGTAGCGGGAGGTGAGCAGTTCTTC
>TRBD2|TRBV5-1|TRBJ2-1|-
CASSPGTSGGTYYNEQFF
TGCGCCAGCAGCCCCGGGACTAGCGGGGGGACTTACTACAATGAGCAGTTCTTC
>-|TRBV19|TRBJ1-2|-
CASSIEQGYGYTF
TGTGCCAGTAGTATAGAACAGGGCTATGGCTACACCTTC
>-|TRBV11-2|TRBJ1-1|-
CASSLGLRAFF
TGTGCCAGCAGCCTCGGGCTTAGGGCTTTCTTT
>TRBD1|TRBV9|TRBJ1-1|-
CASSVGGSGGANTEAFF
TGTGCCAGCAGCGTAGGAGGCTCAGGGGGTGCGAACACTGAAGCTTTCTTT
>-|TRBV6-5|TRBJ2-7|-
CASLLGGRSSYEQYF
TGTGCCAGCCTCCTGGGGGGCCGAAGCTCCTACGAGCAGTACTTC
>-|TRBV28|TRBJ2-4|-
CASSLGGPKNIQYF
TGTGCCAGCAGTTTAGGGGGTCCCAAAAACATTCAGTACTTC
>-|TRBV29-1|TRBJ1-1|-
CSVSHPGGEAFF
TGCAGCGTTTCCCACCCTGGAGGTGAAGCTTTCTTT
>-|TRBV4-2|TRBJ2-1|-
CASSPTHTAGTYNEQFF
TGTGCCAGCAGCCCGACTCACACGGCGGGCACCTACAATGAGCAGTTCTTC
>-|TRBV5-1|TRBJ2-3|-
CASSTIGSDTQYF
TGCGCCAGCAGCACTATAGGGTCAGATACGCAGTATTTT
>-|TRBV18|TRBJ1-1|once
CASSRLGVPNTEAFF
TGTGCCAGCTCCCGATTAGGGGTCCCGAACACTGAAGCTTTCTTT
>-|TRBV30|TRBJ1-1|-
CAWSRPGDRTEAFF
TGTGCCTGGAGCCGCCCGGGGGATCGCACTGAAGCTTTCTTT
>-|TRBV15|TRBJ1-5|-
CATSRETNSNQPQHF
TGTGCCACCAGCAGAGAGACTAATAGCAATCAGCCCCAGCATTTT
>-|TRBV12-5|TRBJ1-6|-
CASGLVRMTLWEPLHF
TGTGCTAGTGGTTTGGTACGTATGACCCTTTGGGAACCCCTCCACTTT
>-|TRBV5-1|TRBJ2-3|-
CASSLVGTSTDTQYF
TGCGCCAGCAGCTTGGTGGGGACGAGCACAGATACGCAGTATTTT
>-|TRBV28|TRBJ1-2|-
CASSRGGFYGYTF
TGTGCCAGCAGTCGGGGGGGGTTCTATGGCTACACCTTC
>TRBD1|TRBV5-1|TRBJ2-3|-
CASSLDGQGATDTQYF
TGCGCCAGCAGCTTGGACGGGCAGGGGGCCACAGATACGCAGTATTTT
>TRBD1|TRBV10-2|TRBJ2-1|-
CASSGDRVSYNEQFF
TGCGCCAGCAGTGGGGACAGAGTTTCCTACAATGAGCAGTTCTTC
>TRBD1|TRBV5-4|TRBJ2-4|-
CASSQDRGARENIQYF
TGTGCCAGCAGCCAGGACAGGGGGGCGCGAGAAAACATTCAGTACTTC
>-|TRBV7-6|TRBJ2-6|-
CASSPGSPGANVLTF
TGTGCCAGCAGCCCGGGGTCCCCTGGGGCCAACGTCCTGACTTTC
>-|TRBV18|TRBJ2-3|-
CASSPGQMTDTQYF
TGTGCCAGCTCCCCCGGACAGATGACAGATACGCAGTATTTT
>-|TRBV6-5|TRBJ1-4|-
CASSYPGTSGKLFF
TGTGCCAGCAGTTACCCCGGGACATCGGGAAAACTGTTTTTT
>-|TRBV11-2|TRBJ2-7|-
CASSSDYISYEQYF
TGTGCCAGCAGCTCGGACTACATCTCCTACGAGCAGTACTTC
>-|TRBV10-1|TRBJ1-4|-
CASSESGQDGKLFF
TGCGCCAGCAGTGAGTCGGGGCAGGACGGAAAACTGTTTTTT
>TRBD2|TRBV9|TRBJ2-7|-
CASSVATTSGTYEQYF
TGTGCCAGCAGCGTAGCTACGACTAGCGGGACCTACGAGCAGTACTTC
>TRBD1|TRBV6-5|TRBJ1-2|-
CASSYLGQNYGYTF
TGTGCCAGCAGTTATTTGGGACAGAACTATGGCTACACCTTC
>TRBD2|TRBV14|TRBJ2-2|-
CASSHRLAGGNGELFF
TGTGCCAGCAGCCACCGCCTAGCGGGAGGGAACGGGGAGCTGTTTTTT
>-|TRBV7-6|TRBJ2-3|-
CASSLASPSDTQYF
TGTGCCAGCAGCTTAGCCAGCCCCTCAGATACGCAGTATTTT
>TRBD1|TRBV10-3|TRBJ2-7|-
CAISEFNPGQGAYEQYF
TGTGCCATCAGTGAGTTTAATCCAGGACAGGGGGCCTACGAGCAGTACTTC
>TRBD2|TRBV6-4|TRBJ2-1|once
CASSKGLEARYNEQFF
TGTGCCAGCAGTAAGGGACTAGAGGCCCGATACAATGAGCAGTTCTTC
>-|TRBV5-1|TRBJ2-7|-
CASKPLGDGSYEQYF
TGCGCCAGCAAACCCTTGGGAGACGGATCCTACGAGCAGTACTTC
>-|TRBV30|TRBJ2-2|-
CAWRFRPNTGELFF
TGTGCCTGGAGGTTCCGTCCGAACACCGGGGAGCTGTTTTTT
>-|TRBV6-1|TRBJ2-7|-
CASSWPGTYEQYF
TGTGCCAGCAGCTGGCCGGGAACCTACGAGCAGTACTTC
>-|TRBV7-9|TRBJ2-3|-
CASRSGGTDTQYF
TGTGCCAGCAGATCCGGGGGCACAGATACGCAGTATTTT
>-|TRBV16|TRBJ1-2|-
CASSPGSGGGYTF
TGTGCCAGCAGCCCTGGTTCCGGGGGTGGCTACACCTTC
>-|TRBV5-4|TRBJ1-1|-
CAGSYWGQGNTEAFF
TGTGCCGGCAGCTATTGGGGGCAGGGGAACACTGAAGCTTTCTTT
>TRBD2|TRBV5-5|TRBJ2-7|-
CASSQPGGGNEQYF
TGTGCCAGCAGCCAACCGGGGGGAGGGAACGAGCAGTACTTC
>TRBD1|TRBV5-4|TRBJ2-7|-
CASSFRTGSEQYF
TGTGCCAGCAGCTTCAGGACAGGGTCCGAGCAGTACTTC
>TRBD2|TRBV6-1|TRBJ2-7|-
CASSVRVKTSGVGVYEQYF
TGTGCCAGCAGTGTTCGCGTGAAGACTAGCGGGGTAGGAGTTTACGAGCAGTACTTC
>-|TRBV19|TRBJ1-1|-
CASQADSAFSEAFF
TGTGCCAGTCAGGCCGACAGCGCCTTTTCTGAAGCTTTCTTT
>-|TRBV11-2|TRBJ1-1|few
CASSYLGGFTEAFF
TGTGCCAGCAGCTACCTGGGGGGGTTCACTGAAGCTTTCTTT
>-|TRBV2|TRBJ2-3|-
CASSPPEGTDTQYF
TGTGCCAGCAGTCCTCCCGAGGGGACAGATACGCAGTATTTT
>-|TRBV27|TRBJ2-3|-
CASRSTDTQYF
TGTGCCAGCAGGTCCACAGATACGCAGTATTTT